The 15 T cell receptor beta chains in this list originate from one sample, sequenced in a study of Graves' ophthalmopathy and Graves' hyperthyroidism. Amplifying from RNA transcripts, the study obtained TCR beta CDR3 regions. First-round RT-PCR relied on HTBI primers, and a second-round multiplex PCR came next. TCRdb ran MiXCR on the multiplex PCR reads and lists one entry per CDR3 protein. The sample lists over a million distinct CDR3 sequences, 35% to 45% occurring once. The sample comprised peripheral blood or thyroid tissue (not recorded which). The receptors were gathered from an adult man with Graves' hyperthyroidism.

This clonotype was observed at least ten times. The junction does not match germline at one end; this may be a read error. The chain links TRBV15 to TRBJ2-7; D remains unclear. The CDR3 is 12 amino acids. Germline CDR1 reads LNHNV; CDR2 reads YYDKDF (reference sequence). The CDR3 sequence: CATSGEVNEQYF. CDR3 DNA: TGTGCCACCAGCGGAGAGGTCAACGAGCAGTACTTC.

This clonotype was picked up many times. This chain connects TRBV29-1 to TRBJ2-7, with 9 bases aligning to TRBD1. CDR1 is SQVTM and CDR2 is ANQGSEA in the germline V gene. The CDR3 length is 13 residues. Germline trimming cut 4 bases from V and 3 bases from J; bases unmatched to any gene: 4. CDR3 sequence: CSVVLDRGYEQYF. CDR3 in DNA: TGCAGCGTTGTATTGGACAGGGGCTACGAGCAGTACTTC.

At least ten counts were recorded for this clonotype. The V and J genes are TRBV19 and TRBJ2-2; 8 bases are shared with TRBD1. This CDR3 has 15 residues. The germline V gene encodes CDR1 LNHDA and CDR2 SQIVND (reference sequence). J lost 7 bases, V lost 7 bases, and 11 bases had no gene match. Here the CDR3 DNA reads TGTGCCAGTACCCATCAGGGGGCGGAAGGCGGGGAGCTGTTTTTT. Translation: CASTHQGAEGGELFF.

The chain joins TRBV11-2 to TRBJ2-5; D is undetermined. Trimming pared 2 bases from V and 5 bases from J, leaving 12 bases between. The germline CDR1 and CDR2 sequences are SGHAT and FQNNGV. This CDR3 is built from 14 residues. The CDR3 is CASSLSPARETQYF. As DNA, the CDR3 is TGTGCCAGCAGCTTATCGCCCGCAAGGGAGACCCAGTACTTC.

This clonotype was detected a few times. J is TRBJ2-7 and V is TRBV5-6; D unclear. The CDR3 length is 15 residues. The germline V gene has CDR1 SGHDT and CDR2 YYEEEE. Deletions cut 0 bases from V and 0 bases from J, with 10 bases between. CDR3 sequence (DNA): TGTGCCAGCAGCTTGGGGCATATAGGCTCCTACGAGCAGTACTTC. This codes for CASSLGHIGSYEQYF.

The chain combines TRBV12-3 or TRBV12-4 with TRBJ2-1, with D unresolved. The germline V and J ends were trimmed by 1 base and 9 bases, with 10 bases remaining between them. CDR3 length equals 13 residues. The CDR3 sequence is CASSLGGWTEQFF. CDR3 DNA: TGTGCCAGCAGTTTAGGGGGTTGGACTGAGCAGTTCTTC.

This clonotype was detected many times. This chain connects TRBV6-5 to TRBJ1-2, with D perhaps matching TRBD1 (5 bases). CDR3 size: 14 residues. V lost 2 bases, J lost 10 bases, and 17 bases lay in between. The V gene's germline CDR1 is MNHEY and CDR2 SVGAGI. The CDR3 nucleotides read TGTGCCAGCAGTTACGGACACAACCTGGGTGACTACACCTTC. Protein product: CASSYGHNLGDYTF.

A note on this clonotype: The junction shows a germline mismatch at one end, possibly a read error. The chain joins TRBV10-3 to TRBJ2-5, with D possibly TRBD2 on 5 matching bases. The germline CDR1 and CDR2 sequences are ENHRY and SYGVKD. This CDR3 spans 14 amino acids. The chain's CDR3 is CASSSQSGAETQYF. CDR3 bases: TGTGCCAGCAGTTCCCAGAGCGGCGCCGAGACCCAGTACTTC.

This clonotype was observed at least ten times. This chain joins TRBV7-6 and TRBJ2-7, with 7 bases identical to TRBD1. The germline V gene has CDR1 SGHVS and CDR2 FNYEAQ. V lost 5 bases and J lost 6; bases outside the gene matches: 22. The CDR3 has 18 amino acids. The CDR3 coding sequence is TGTGCCAGCAGCCGAGCCACAACAACAGGGGTAATAGGTGGCGAGCAGTACTTC. Translating gives CASSRATTTGVIGGEQYF. The variable domain in full, completed from reference TRBV7-6 and TRBJ2-7, reads GAGVSQSPRYKVTKRGQDVALRCDPISGHVSLYWYRQALGQGPEFLTYFNYEAQQDKSGLPNDRFSAERPEGSISTLTIQRTEQRDSAMYRCASSRATTTGVIGGEQYFGPGTRLTVT.

This clonotype was recorded at least ten times. The V and J genes are TRBV20-1 and TRBJ2-5, with 13 bases identical to TRBD2. The CDR3 is 17 residues long. Per the germline V gene, CDR1 is DFQATT and CDR2 is SNEGSKA (reference sequence). After removal of 3 bases from V and 4 bases from J, the junction contained 11 bases not matched to a gene. The DNA for the CDR3 is TGCAGTGCTAGTCTTCGGACTAGCGGGAGTGTCGGAGAGACCCAGTACTTC. Protein product: CSASLRTSGSVGETQYF.

On this clonotype itself: This may come from a read error, since a much larger clone is one base off. The chain combines TRBV7-9 with TRBJ2-2; TRBD2 matches at 7 bases. The CDR3 spans 17 residues. The germline CDR1 and CDR2 sequences are SEHNR and FQNEAQ (reference sequence). The CDR3 sequence: CTSSTPRGERNTGELFF. CDR3 in DNA: TGTACCAGCAGCACGCCTCGGGGGGAGCGGAACACCGGGGAGCTGTTTTTT.

In this sample, this clonotype turned up many times. The J gene is TRBJ2-5, the V gene TRBV25-1; D remains ambiguous. Germline CDR1 is MGHDK and CDR2 is SYGVNS. The CDR3 runs 12 residues. V lost 7 bases and J 0 bases, leaving 6 bases between the germline ends. The CDR3 loop is CASTANQETQYF. CDR3 nucleotides: TGTGCCAGCACAGCGAACCAAGAGACCCAGTACTTC.

This clonotype has at least ten counts. The V gene is TRBV25-1, the J gene TRBJ2-7; TRBD1 agrees at 7 bases. CDR3 size: 15 residues. In germline, CDR1 is MGHDK, CDR2 SYGVNS. Trimming at V came to 3 bases and at J to 0 bases, leaving 5 bases not matched to a gene. The CDR3 region is CASSDPRDSSYEQYF. CDR3 in DNA: TGTGCCAGCAGTGACCCCCGGGACAGCTCCTACGAGCAGTACTTC.

The rearrangement uses TRBV7-4 and TRBJ2-5, with 7 bases lining up with TRBD2. Germline V lookup: CDR1 SGHVT, CDR2 SQSDAQ. With V trimmed by 0 bases and J by 3 bases, 7 bases remained unmatched. CDR3 size: 16 residues. CDR3 nucleotide sequence: TGTGCCAGCAGCTTAGCTGGGACTATGCAAGAAGAGACCCAGTACTTC. It yields the protein CASSLAGTMQEETQYF.

In this sample, this clonotype turned up a few times. The chain couples TRBV4-1 to TRBJ1-4; unclear D gene. Germline V gene lookup returns CDR1 MGHRA and CDR2 YSYEKL. This CDR3 is 16 amino acids long. Trimming took 2 bases from V and 5 from J, leaving 15 bases between them. The CDR3 sequence: CASSQSSQVLNEKLFF. CDR3 DNA: TGCGCCAGCAGCCAATCCTCCCAGGTGTTAAATGAAAAACTGTTTTTT.